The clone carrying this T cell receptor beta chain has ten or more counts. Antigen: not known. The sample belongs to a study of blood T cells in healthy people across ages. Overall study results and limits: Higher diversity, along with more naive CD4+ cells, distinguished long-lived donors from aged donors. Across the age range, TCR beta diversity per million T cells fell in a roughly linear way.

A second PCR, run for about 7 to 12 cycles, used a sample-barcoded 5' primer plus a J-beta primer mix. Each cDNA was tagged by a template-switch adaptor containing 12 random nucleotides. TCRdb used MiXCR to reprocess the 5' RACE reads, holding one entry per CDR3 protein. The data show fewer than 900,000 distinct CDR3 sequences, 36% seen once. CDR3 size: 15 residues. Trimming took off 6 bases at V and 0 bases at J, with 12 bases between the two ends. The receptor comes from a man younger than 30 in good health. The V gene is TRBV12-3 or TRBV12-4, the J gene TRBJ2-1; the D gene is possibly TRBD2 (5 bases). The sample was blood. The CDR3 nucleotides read TGTGCCAGCAGCTCCCGGGGAGACTCCTACAATGAGCAGTTCTTC. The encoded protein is CASSSRGDSYNEQFF.